This T cell receptor (beta chain) was identified during a study of shared clonotypes between healthy human individuals. For the study at large: Every donor yielded three CD4 naive, three CD4 memory, two CD8 naive and one CD8 memory plate. Findings and caveats of the study: Compared with memory subsets, naive subsets generally had larger estimated richness. The naive CD4 repertoires of a few donors were compared, and approximately 5.3% of clonotypes were shared.

Some clones are missing from TCRdb's copy, which holds only in-frame ones; the method was immunoSEQ multiplex PCR. In the table there are some 2 million clones, about 95% of which are singletons. To note about this clone: Its matching antigen is unknown.

Naive CD8 cells comprised CD45RO-negative, CCR7-positively selected cells, excluding terminally differentiated effector memory CD45RA+ cells. The donor cohort consisted entirely of Caucasian adults residing in Nashville, Tennessee. This CDR3 contains 15 residues. V lost 5 bases and J lost 4, with 14 bases in between. Germline assignment: CDR1 LNHDA and CDR2 SQIVND (reference sequence). This chain links TRBV19 with TRBJ2-2, with D possibly matching TRBD2 (5 bases). The clonotype originates from a man younger than 30 in good health. Source material: naive CD8+ T cells sorted from blood. The CDR3 sequence: CASSVDSMGTGELFF. Here the CDR3 DNA reads TGTGCCAGTAGTGTGGACTCTATGGGCACCGGGGAGCTGTTTTTT.